The T cell receptor (beta chain) described here comes from a study of CD8 T cells in Susac syndrome. Reverse transcription of roughly 0.5 to 1 ug RNA was carried out with random hexamers. By means of immunoSEQ multiplex PCR, TCR beta CDR3 spanning 54 Vbeta and 13 Jbeta underwent amplification. TCRdb ran MiXCR on the immunoSEQ multiplex PCR reads and lists one entry per CDR3 protein. The data show approximately 190,000 distinct CDR3 sequences, with 80% to 95% seen just once and 0.1% held by the top ten. Sequencing of TCR beta was undertaken in CD8+ and CD4+ T cells derived from blood. The control participants were healthy donors, and these controls were matched with respect to both age and sex. V was pared by 6 bases and J by 3 bases, with 7 bases between. This CDR3 contains 12 residues. The V gene's germline CDR1 is MNHEY and CDR2 SVGEGT.

Sequencing used CD4+ T cells from PBMCs. The chain is built from TRBV6-2 or TRBV6-3 and TRBJ2-3; D is undetermined. The receptor's source is a human donor in good health. The CDR3 DNA reads as TGTGCCAGCAGGCAAACTACAGATACGCAGTATTTT. It translates to CASRQTTDTQYF.